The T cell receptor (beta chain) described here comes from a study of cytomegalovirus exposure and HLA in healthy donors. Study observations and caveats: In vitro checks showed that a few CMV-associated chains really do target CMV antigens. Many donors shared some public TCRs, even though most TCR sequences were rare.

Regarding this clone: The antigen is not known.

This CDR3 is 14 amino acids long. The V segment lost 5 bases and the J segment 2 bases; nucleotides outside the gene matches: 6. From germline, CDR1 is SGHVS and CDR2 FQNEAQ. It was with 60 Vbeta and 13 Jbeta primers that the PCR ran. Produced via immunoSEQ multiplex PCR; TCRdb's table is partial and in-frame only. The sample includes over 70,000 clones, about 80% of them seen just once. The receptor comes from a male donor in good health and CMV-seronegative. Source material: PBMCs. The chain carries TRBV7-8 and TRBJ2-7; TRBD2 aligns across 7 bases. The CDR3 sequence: CASSHGGTAYEQYF. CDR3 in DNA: TGTGCCAGCAGCCACGGGGGGACCGCCTACGAGCAGTACTTC.